Listed here is a single T cell receptor beta chain. TCRdb's table, derived via immunoSEQ multiplex PCR, lists solely in-frame clones and lacks some. The table lists 150,000 to 190,000 clones, 75% to 90% of them singletons. The data derive from a study of blood T cell repertoires in COVID-19. Germline V gene data show CDR1 as MNHEY and CDR2 as SVGAGI. CDR3 length: 13 amino acids. The trim removed 4 bases at V and 4 bases at J, leaving 3 bases unmatched. Material for sequencing was peripheral blood. The receptor was derived from a middle-aged woman with acute or convalescent COVID-19. The rearrangement links TRBV6-5 to TRBJ1-2; TRBD1 aligns across 7 bases. CDR3 in amino acids: CASSWDRFYGYTF. The CDR3 bases are TGTGCCAGCAGTTGGGACAGATTCTATGGCTACACCTTC.